This TCR beta chain comes out of a study of CD8 T cells in Susac syndrome. Study-wide findings and caveats: The TCR sequencing and HLA analysis in the study involved a relatively small number of individuals, as the study acknowledged.

Comment on this clonotype: Its antigen is not identified.

Random hexamers primed reverse transcription of about 0.5 to 1 ug RNA. Amplification of TCR beta CDR3 across 54 Vbeta and 13 Jbeta was performed with immunoSEQ multiplex PCR. Each CDR3 protein is one row after TCRdb ran MiXCR on the immunoSEQ multiplex PCR reads. Here the sample spans 200,000 or so distinct CDR3 sequences, 80% to 95% being singletons. CD8+ and CD4+ T cells circulating in blood were sequenced for TCR beta. TEMRA cells were enriched by FACS, and CD4+ and CD8+ T cells were negatively isolated. With 5 bases removed from V and 1 base from J, the gap between germline ends came to 14 bases. The germline CDR1 and CDR2 sequences are GTSNPN and SVGIG (reference sequence). There are 14 residues in the CDR3.

This receptor was identified in a human donor with multiple sclerosis. Sequenced material: CD8+ T cells from PBMCs. This chain joins TRBV30 and TRBJ1-2; D possibly corresponds to TRBD1 (6 bases). CDR3 DNA: TGTGCCTGGGCAGGACAGTGGGATAACTATGGCTACACCTTC. Translating gives CAWAGQWDNYGYTF.